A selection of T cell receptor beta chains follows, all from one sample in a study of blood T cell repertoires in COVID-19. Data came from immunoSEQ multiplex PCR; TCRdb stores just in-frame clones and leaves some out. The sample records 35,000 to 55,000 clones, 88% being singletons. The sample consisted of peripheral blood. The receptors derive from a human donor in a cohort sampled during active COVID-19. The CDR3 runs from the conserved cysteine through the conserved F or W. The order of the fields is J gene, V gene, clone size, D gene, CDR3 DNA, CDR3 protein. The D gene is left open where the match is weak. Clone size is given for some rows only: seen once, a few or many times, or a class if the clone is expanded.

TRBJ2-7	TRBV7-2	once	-	TGTGCCAGCAGCTTAGAAAGCAGGGGAGTCGAGCAGTACTTC	CASSLESRGVEQYF
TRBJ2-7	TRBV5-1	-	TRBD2	TGCGCCAGCAGCTTTACGAGCGGGGCGAGGTACGAGCAGTACTTC	CASSFTSGARYEQYF
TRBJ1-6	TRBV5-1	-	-	TGCGCCAGCAGCTTGGACTTTTCCTACTCACCCCTCCACTTT	CASSLDFSYSPLHF
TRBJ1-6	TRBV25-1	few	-	TGTGCCAGCAGTGGGGGCTTATCTTATAATTCACCCCTCCACTTT	CASSGGLSYNSPLHF
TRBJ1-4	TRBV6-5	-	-	TGTGCCAGCACCGAGCGGGCATCTAATGAAAAACTGTTTTTT	CASTERASNEKLFF
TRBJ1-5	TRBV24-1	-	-	TGTGCCACCAGTGATGCCGACAGAAGCAATCAGCCCCAGCATTTT	CATSDADRSNQPQHF
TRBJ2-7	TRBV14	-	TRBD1	TGTGCCAGCAGCCAAGATCCCAGGGGGCACGCCGGTTGGGCCTACGAGCAGTACTTC	CASSQDPRGHAGWAYEQYF
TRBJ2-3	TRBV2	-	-	TGTGCCAGCAGTAGCCGGGACACAGATACGCAGTATTTT	CASSSRDTDTQYF
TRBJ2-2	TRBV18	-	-	TGTGCCAGCTCACCGCCGACCGGAGGGGGCCCCGGGGAGCTGTTTTTT	CASSPPTGGGPGELFF
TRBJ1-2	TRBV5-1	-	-	TGCGCCAGCAGTTTACTTCCCGGGTCGCATGATGGCTACACCTTC	CASSLLPGSHDGYTF
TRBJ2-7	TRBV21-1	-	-	TGTGCCAGCACGCGAGGACAGGCCCCCTACGAGCAGTACTTC	CASTRGQAPYEQYF
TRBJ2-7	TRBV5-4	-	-	TGTGCCAGCAGCAAGGGTGGGGCGGCCTCCTACGAGCAGTACTTC	CASSKGGAASYEQYF
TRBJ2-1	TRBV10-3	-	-	TGTGCCATCAGTGTAGGGGGCTACAATGAGCAGTTCTTC	CAISVGGYNEQFF
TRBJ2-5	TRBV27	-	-	TGTGCCAGCAGCAACCTAGGCATTTTGGAGACCCAGTACTTC	CASSNLGILETQYF
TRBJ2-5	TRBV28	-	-	TGTGCCAGCAGTTTATTAGGGGACCAAGAGACCCAGTACTTC	CASSLLGDQETQYF
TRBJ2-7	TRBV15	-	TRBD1	TGTGCCACCAGGAGGACAGGGCGCTCCTACGAGCAGTACTTC	CATRRTGRSYEQYF
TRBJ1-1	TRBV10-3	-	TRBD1	TGTGCCATCAGGGCCCGGGACAGGGACACTGAAGCTTTCTTT	CAIRARDRDTEAFF
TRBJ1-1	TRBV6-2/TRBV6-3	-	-	TGTGCCAGCAGTTACTTTCTGGAGGCTTTCTTT	CASSYFLEAFF
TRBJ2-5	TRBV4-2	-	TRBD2	TGTGCCAGCAGCCAAGATCACGCGGGGGGGTGGGAGACCCAGTACTTC	CASSQDHAGGWETQYF
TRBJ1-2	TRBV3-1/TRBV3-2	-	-	TGTGCCAGCAGCCAAGACCGCAACGGGATCTACACCTTC	CASSQDRNGIYTF
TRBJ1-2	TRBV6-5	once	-	TGTGCCAGCAGTAAACACAGGGAAATTGGCTACACCTTC	CASSKHREIGYTF
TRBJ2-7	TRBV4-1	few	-	TGCGCCAGCAGCCAAGGGGGGACAAACGAGCAGTACTTC	CASSQGGTNEQYF
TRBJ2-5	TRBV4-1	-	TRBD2	TGCGCCAGCCGCTCAGAGGCGGGGGAGAACCAAGAGACCCAGTACTTC	CASRSEAGENQETQYF
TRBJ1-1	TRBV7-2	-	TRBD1	TGTGCCAGCAGCTTAGCGGGGACAGGGGTTACTGAAGCTTTCTTT	CASSLAGTGVTEAFF
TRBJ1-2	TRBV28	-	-	TGTGCCAGCAGTTTTCAAGACAGAAATAGTGGCTACACCTTC	CASSFQDRNSGYTF
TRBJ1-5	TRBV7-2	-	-	TGTGCCAGCAGCCCACAGATTAATAGCAATCAGCCCCAGCATTTT	CASSPQINSNQPQHF
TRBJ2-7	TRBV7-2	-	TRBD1	TGTGCCAGCAGCCCACGACAGGGTTCCTACGAGCAGTACTTC	CASSPRQGSYEQYF
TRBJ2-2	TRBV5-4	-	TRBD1	TGTGCCAGCTCTCAGGGGGATGGCACCGGGGAGCTGTTTTTT	CASSQGDGTGELFF
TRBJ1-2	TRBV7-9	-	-	TGTGCCAGCACCCCTGGGGGAGGTGACTATGGCTACACCTTC	CASTPGGGDYGYTF
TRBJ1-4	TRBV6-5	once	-	TGTGCCAGCAGCCTGGGACAAGAGGAAAAACTGTTTTTT	CASSLGQEEKLFF
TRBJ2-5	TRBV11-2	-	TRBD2	TGTGCCAGCAGCCTCCGGGAGGGCGGGGGGACAGAGACCCAGTACTTC	CASSLREGGGTETQYF
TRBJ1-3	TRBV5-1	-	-	TGCGCCAGCAGCTCGGTGACAGGTATTGGAAACACCATATATTTT	CASSSVTGIGNTIYF
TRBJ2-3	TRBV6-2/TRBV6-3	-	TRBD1	TGTGCCAGCAGTTACGGGACAGGACGCACAGATACGCAGTATTTT	CASSYGTGRTDTQYF
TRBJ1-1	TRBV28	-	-	TGTGCCAGCAGTCCCATTCTGAACACTGAAGCTTTCTTT	CASSPILNTEAFF
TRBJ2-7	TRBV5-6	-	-	TGTGCCAGCAGTAATCCCCGCTACGAGCAGTACTTC	CASSNPRYEQYF
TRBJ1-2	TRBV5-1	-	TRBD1	TGCGCCAGCAGCTCCACGACCTCCGCAAATCAAGCTTGGGGACAGGGGGTTTACGGCTACACCTTC	CASSSTTSANQAWGQGVYGYTF
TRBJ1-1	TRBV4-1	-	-	TGCGCCAGCAGCCAAGATTCAGGGTTTTGGGCTGAAGCTTTCTTT	CASSQDSGFWAEAFF
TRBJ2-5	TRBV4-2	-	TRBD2	TGTGCCAGCAGCCAAATCGCGGGGACTAGCGGGATGCAAGAGACCCAGTACTTC	CASSQIAGTSGMQETQYF
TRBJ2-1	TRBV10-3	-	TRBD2	TGTGCCATCAATATAGCGGGAGTTGATGAGCAGTTCTTC	CAINIAGVDEQFF
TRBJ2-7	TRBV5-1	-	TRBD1	TGCGCCAGCAGCGTAATGATTGGAGGGACAGGGAGCTACGAGCAGTACTTC	CASSVMIGGTGSYEQYF